This TCR beta chain was documented in a study of CXCR3-negative and CXCR3-positive naive CD8 T cells. Study observations and caveats: Both naive subsets showed comparably high diversity, and memory CD8+ cells showed much lower diversity.

From germline, CDR1 is MDHEN and CDR2 SYDVKM. The CDR3 consists of 14 residues. Remarks on this clonotype: Its antigen is not identified.

cDNA libraries for TRB were generated by 5' RACE incorporating UMI labels. Reanalyzing the 5' RACE reads, TCRdb keeps one entry per CDR3 protein, without DNA. The listing records about 8,500 distinct CDR3 sequences. Specimen: naive CXCR3- CD8+ T cells from blood. As for subset: CD45RO-CCR7+CD27+CD95- naive CD8+ T cells lacking CXCR3 (TNR3-). The J gene is TRBJ1-4, the V gene TRBV28; TCRdb calls TRBD1, which cannot be checked without DNA. The source of this sequence is a human donor in good health. Some clones in this sample may be carry-over from other donors' samples. CDR3 sequence: CASSSEGQGEKLFF.